These 18 T cell receptor beta chains were all obtained from the same sample, sequenced in a study of PD-1 blockade in classical Hodgkin lymphoma. TCRdb's copy holds only in-frame clones and misses some; the assay was immunoSEQ multiplex PCR. The data contain around 45,000 clones, about 65% of them singletons. All the patients suffered relapse after autologous stem cell transplantation, and brentuximab vedotin exposure differed. Source: peripheral blood mononuclear cells (PBMCs), taken before the second cycle of nivolumab. All receptors derive from a human donor with classical Hodgkin lymphoma.

The V call is TRBV4-2, the J call TRBJ1-4; D not certain. The CDR3 runs to 14 residues. Between the trimmed V and J ends, which lost 6 bases and 7 bases, there was a span of 15 bases. CDR1 LGHNA and CDR2 YNFKEQ come from the germline V gene. CDR3 region: CASSPGGESEKLFF. The CDR3 DNA reads TGTGCCAGCAGTCCTGGCGGGGAATCTGAAAAACTGTTTTTT.

V and J are TRBV10-3 and TRBJ1-2; 9 bases fit TRBD1. The CDR3 loop spans 14 amino acids. The germline CDR1 and CDR2 sequences are ENHRY and SYGVKD. V lost 5 bases, J lost 6 bases, and 7 bases stayed unmatched. CDR3 bases: TGTGCCATCAGTAATACAGGGGGCGGGAATGGCTACACCTTC. Translating gives CAISNTGGGNGYTF.

This clone was seen a handful of times. J is TRBJ2-3 and V is TRBV4-3, with 9 bases that match TRBD2. V gave up 0 bases and J gave up 2 bases; unmatched junction bases: 6. The CDR3 is 17 amino acids. Germline V CDR1 and CDR2: LGHNA, YSLEER. The CDR3 region has the DNA TGCGCCAGCAGCCAAGAGGTACAGCGGGAGGTCACAGATACGCAGTATTTT. Residues: CASSQEVQREVTDTQYF.

The chain uses TRBV9 and TRBJ1-4; no definite D call. The CDR3 has 15 residues. The V gene lost 1 base and the J gene lost 2 bases, with 9 bases spanning the gap. The germline gives CDR1 SGDLS, CDR2 YYNGEE. CDR3 bases: TGTGCCAGCAGCGTAAGTGCGGATACTAATGAAAAACTGTTTTTT. It codes for CASSVSADTNEKLFF.

The chain employs TRBV27 and TRBJ1-2; perhaps TRBD1 as D (5 bases). Trimming took off 4 bases at V and 4 bases at J, with 10 bases between the two ends. The CDR3 is 13 amino acids. The germline gives CDR1 MNHEY, CDR2 SMNVEV (reference sequence). This CDR3 reads CASSSRGPYGYTF. In DNA, the CDR3 is TGTGCCAGCAGTTCCCGGGGCCCCTATGGCTACACCTTC.

The V and J genes are TRBV6-1 and TRBJ2-7, with D unresolved. Germline CDR1 and CDR2: MNHNS and SASEGT. Trimming removed 1 base from V and 6 bases from J, with 1 base in between. This CDR3 is built from 10 residues. In DNA, the CDR3 is TGTGCCAGCAGTGAAGGCGAGCAGTACTTC. It specifies CASSEGEQYF.

This clone was found a few times. The genes are TRBV9 and TRBJ1-5; D remains unclear. Germline-derived CDR1 and CDR2 are SGDLS and YYNGEE. Trimming cost V 4 bases and J 5 bases, with 13 bases left between them. The CDR3 is 14 residues long. CDR3 residues: CASSPSVGHQPQHF. The CDR3 nucleotides are TGTGCCAGCAGCCCAAGTGTGGGCCATCAGCCCCAGCATTTT.

This clone qualifies as medium-sized. The rearrangement links TRBV7-2 to TRBJ2-7; the D is unclear. Germline V gene sequence: CDR1 SGHTA, CDR2 FQGNSA. This CDR3 has 11 amino acids. Trimming removed 2 bases from V and 3 bases from J, with 2 bases in between. As DNA, the CDR3 is TGTGCCAGCAGCTTATACTACGAGCAGTACTTC. Protein product: CASSLYYEQYF.

V is TRBV27 and J is TRBJ2-7; 8 bases are a match to TRBD1. Germline CDR1 reads MNHEY; CDR2 reads SMNVEV (reference sequence). J was trimmed by 9 bases and V by 2 bases; bases with no gene match: 3. This CDR3 is built from 12 residues. The CDR3: CASSLGQGWQYF. CDR3 DNA sequence: TGTGCCAGCAGTTTAGGACAGGGCTGGCAGTACTTC.

The chain employs TRBV19 and TRBJ2-7; D uncertain. The CDR3 is made up of 12 amino acids. V gave up 6 bases and J gave up 3 bases, with 9 bases separating them. Germline lookup yields CDR1 LNHDA and CDR2 SQIVND (reference sequence). The CDR3 DNA follows: TGTGCCAGTAGCCTACCGGGCTACGAGCAGTACTTC. Translation: CASSLPGYEQYF.

This clone was seen only a few times. The chain joins TRBV2 to TRBJ1-1; no reliable D call. CDR1 is SNHLY, CDR2 FYNNEI, per germline. This CDR3 is built from 13 residues. The V end was cut by 7 bases, the J end by 4 bases, with 13 bases between. The CDR3 DNA reads as TGTGCCAGCATTTACCTATCTAGCACTGAAGCTTTCTTT. Its protein product is CASIYLSSTEAFF.

This chain uses TRBV18 with TRBJ2-4; D is unresolved. The V end was cut by 3 bases, the J end by 0 bases, with 12 bases between. Per the germline V gene, CDR1 is KGHSH and CDR2 is LQKENI. There are 16 residues in the CDR3. The CDR3 sequence: CASSPRTDLAKNIQYF. The CDR3 DNA reads TGTGCCAGCTCACCGCGGACGGACCTAGCCAAAAACATTCAGTACTTC. Drawing the rest from reference TRBV18 and TRBJ2-4, the complete variable domain is NAGVMQNPRHLVRRRGQEARLRCSPMKGHSHVYWYRQLPEEGLKFMVYLQKENIIDESGMPKERFSAEFPKEGPSILRIQQVVRGDSAAYFCASSPRTDLAKNIQYFGAGTRLSVL.

The CDR3 region is CASSLLRTSWGDGNTIYF. As DNA, the CDR3 is TGTGCCAGCAGTCTTCTCAGGACATCATGGGGCGATGGAAACACCATATATTTT. The rearrangement links TRBV28 to TRBJ1-3, with D perhaps matching TRBD1 (5 bases). V dropped 5 bases and J dropped 3 bases, with 23 bases sitting between them. Germline V gene lookup returns CDR1 MDHEN and CDR2 SYDVKM. The CDR3 totals 18 residues.

This chain connects TRBV7-6 to TRBJ2-3; D perhaps matches TRBD2 (6 bases). Germline V CDR1 and CDR2: SGHVS, FNYEAQ. The CDR3 is made up of 16 amino acids. Trimming removed 1 base at V and 4 bases at J, with 15 bases between. The CDR3 DNA sequence: TGTGCCAGCAGCTTAGGGGTCGGGGGAAGCGCAGATACGCAGTATTTT. Translated, it gives CASSLGVGGSADTQYF.

This rearrangement joins TRBV11-2 to TRBJ2-7; tentative D call: TRBD2 (5 bases). Germline CDR1 and CDR2: SGHAT and FQNNGV. V lost 1 base, J lost 7 bases, and 8 bases lay in between. The CDR3 totals 12 residues. As DNA, the CDR3 is TGTGCCAGCAGCTTAGGGCTAGCTGAGCAGTACTTC. Its protein product is CASSLGLAEQYF.

This rearrangement joins TRBV4-1 to TRBJ2-1, with 9 bases lining up with TRBD1. J gave up 8 bases and V 6 bases, and 14 bases lay outside the gene matches. The CDR3 spans 16 residues. Germline-derived CDR1 and CDR2 are MGHRA and YSYEKL. CDR3 DNA sequence: TGCGCCAGCAGGCGGGACAGGGCCCGGGGGCGGTATGAGCAGTTCTTC. It specifies CASRRDRARGRYEQFF.

The chain combines TRBV4-2 with TRBJ2-1, with D perhaps matching TRBD1 or TRBD2 (5 bases each). CDR1 and CDR2 (germline): LGHNA, YNFKEQ. V dropped 0 bases and J dropped 5 bases, with 11 bases sitting between them. This CDR3 region has 15 residues. The CDR3 DNA follows: TGTGCCAGCAGCCAAGACTGGGACCTTGACAATGAGCAGTTCTTC. It translates to CASSQDWDLDNEQFF.

The rearrangement joins TRBV28 to TRBJ2-7, with 8 bases fitting TRBD2. V lost 6 bases and J lost 3; bases outside the gene matches: 10. CDR1 is MDHEN, CDR2 SYDVKM, per germline. The CDR3 length is 15 residues. Here the CDR3 DNA reads TGTGCCAGCAGCCTACTCGGGGGGGGCCTCTACGAGCAGTACTTC. Encoded protein: CASSLLGGGLYEQYF.